These T cell receptor beta chains were read from a single sample in a study of tumor-infiltrating lymphocytes in glioblastoma multiforme. TCRdb re-derived calls from the multiplex PCR reads in MiXCR, one entry per CDR3 protein. Here the sample spans roughly 9,600 distinct CDR3 sequences, around 64% being singletons. The sample taken for sequencing was brain tumor tissue. Every receptor here comes from a male donor with glioblastoma. Both conserved end residues are part of each CDR3. The D gene is left open where the match is weak. The size entry is marked missing in some rows and otherwise reads once, few, many or a size class.

clone_size: .; j_call: TRBJ1-1; d_call: .; v_call: TRBV11-2; cdr3_aa: CASSLQGMNTEAFF; cdr3_nt: TGTGCCAGCAGCTTACAGGGGATGAACACTGAAGCTTTCTTT
clone_size: .; j_call: TRBJ2-1; d_call: .; v_call: TRBV6-1; cdr3_aa: CASSEIIHDNEQFF; cdr3_nt: TGTGCCAGCAGTGAAATTATCCATGACAATGAGCAGTTCTTC
clone_size: .; j_call: TRBJ2-5; d_call: TRBD1; v_call: TRBV5-1; cdr3_aa: CASTSQGQNQETQYF; cdr3_nt: TGCGCCAGCACCTCGCAGGGACAGAACCAAGAGACCCAGTACTTC
clone_size: .; j_call: TRBJ1-2; d_call: .; v_call: TRBV11-2; cdr3_aa: CASSLSSGAGYGYTF; cdr3_nt: TGTGCCAGCAGCCTCTCGTCGGGGGCGGGTTATGGCTACACCTTC
clone_size: few; j_call: TRBJ2-3; d_call: .; v_call: TRBV6-4; cdr3_aa: CASSDSAIDTQYF; cdr3_nt: TGTGCCAGCAGTGACTCGGCTATTGATACGCAGTATTTT
clone_size: few; j_call: TRBJ2-5; d_call: .; v_call: TRBV2; cdr3_aa: CASMFTFEKTQYF; cdr3_nt: TGTGCCAGCATGTTCACATTCGAAAAGACCCAGTACTTC
clone_size: large; j_call: TRBJ1-5; d_call: .; v_call: TRBV20-1; cdr3_aa: CSARAKDGRNQPQHF; cdr3_nt: TGCAGTGCTAGAGCGAAGGACGGCCGCAATCAGCCCCAGCATTTT
clone_size: .; j_call: TRBJ2-2; d_call: .; v_call: TRBV10-1; cdr3_aa: CASRRTGELFF; cdr3_nt: TGCGCCAGCAGACGGACCGGGGAGCTGTTTTTT
clone_size: .; j_call: TRBJ2-7; d_call: .; v_call: TRBV5-4; cdr3_aa: CASSMARGGAYEQYF; cdr3_nt: TGTGCAAGCAGCATGGCGAGGGGGGGGGCCTACGAGCAGTACTTC
clone_size: many; j_call: TRBJ2-1; d_call: .; v_call: TRBV20-1; cdr3_aa: CSARPLSEQFF; cdr3_nt: TGCAGTGCTAGACCCCTCAGTGAGCAGTTCTTC
clone_size: .; j_call: TRBJ2-2; d_call: TRBD2; v_call: TRBV6-1; cdr3_aa: CDSTGLAGGYTGKLFF; cdr3_nt: TGTGACAGCACCGGACTAGCGGGAGGGTACACCGGGAAGCTGTTTTTT
clone_size: .; j_call: TRBJ2-5; d_call: TRBD2; v_call: TRBV12-3/TRBV12-4; cdr3_aa: CASSLAGGVGTQYF; cdr3_nt: TGTGCCAGCAGTTTGGCGGGAGGGGTTGGGACCCAGTACTTC
clone_size: .; j_call: TRBJ2-7; d_call: TRBD1; v_call: TRBV11-2; cdr3_aa: CAIRKIDGQGASYEQYF; cdr3_nt: TGTGCCATCAGGAAAATCGACGGACAGGGGGCCTCATACGAGCAGTACTTC
clone_size: .; j_call: TRBJ2-1; d_call: TRBD2; v_call: TRBV12-3/TRBV12-4; cdr3_aa: CASNRLAQHNEQFF; cdr3_nt: TGTGCCAGCAACCGACTAGCGCAACACAATGAACAGTTCTTC
clone_size: .; j_call: TRBJ2-1; d_call: TRBD2; v_call: TRBV11-2; cdr3_aa: CASSFAGVENEQFF; cdr3_nt: TGTGCCAGCAGCTTCGCGGGAGTGGAAAATGAGCAGTTCTTC
clone_size: .; j_call: TRBJ2-1; d_call: .; v_call: TRBV4-3; cdr3_aa: CTSSPWATYNEQFF; cdr3_nt: TGCACCAGCAGCCCGTGGGCTACCTACAATGAGCAGTTCTTC
clone_size: .; j_call: TRBJ2-1; d_call: .; v_call: TRBV2; cdr3_aa: CASSQLSATSSYNEQFF; cdr3_nt: TGTGCCAGCAGTCAATTATCCGCGACGAGCTCCTACAATGAGCAGTTCTTC
clone_size: .; j_call: TRBJ1-2; d_call: .; v_call: TRBV13; cdr3_aa: CASSLGTGDYGHTF; cdr3_nt: TGTGCCAGCAGCTTAGGTACGGGAGACTATGGCCACACCTTC
clone_size: .; j_call: TRBJ1-4; d_call: .; v_call: TRBV7-9; cdr3_aa: CASSLDVGMEALFF; cdr3_nt: TGCGCCAGCAGCTTAGACGTGGGCATGGAAGCACTGTTTTTT
clone_size: .; j_call: TRBJ2-6; d_call: .; v_call: TRBV11-2; cdr3_aa: CASSTLSSSGANVLTF; cdr3_nt: TGTGCCAGCAGCACCCTTTCGAGCTCTGGGGCCAACGTCCTGACTTTC
clone_size: .; j_call: TRBJ2-7; d_call: .; v_call: TRBV29-1; cdr3_aa: CSVRTNDSYGQYF; cdr3_nt: TGCAGCGTCCGAACTAACGACTCCTACGGGCAGTACTTC
clone_size: .; j_call: TRBJ2-1; d_call: .; v_call: TRBV11-2; cdr3_aa: CVSSLDKGNEQFF; cdr3_nt: TGTGTCAGCAGCTTAGATAAGGGGAATGAGCAGTTTTTC
clone_size: once; j_call: TRBJ2-5; d_call: TRBD1; v_call: TRBV10-2; cdr3_aa: CASRGTGGRQETQYF; cdr3_nt: TGCGCCAGCAGGGGGACAGGGGGCCGCCAAGAGACCCAGTACTTC
clone_size: .; j_call: TRBJ1-4; d_call: .; v_call: TRBV29-1; cdr3_aa: CSVVVSANEKLFF; cdr3_nt: TGCAGCGTTGTGGTTTCTGCTAATGAAAAACTGTTTTTT
clone_size: .; j_call: TRBJ2-1; d_call: TRBD2; v_call: TRBV6-2/TRBV6-3; cdr3_aa: CASSREGVSSYNEQFF; cdr3_nt: TGTGCCAGCTCGCGGGAGGGGGTTAGCTCCTACAATGAGCAGTTCTTC
clone_size: few; j_call: TRBJ2-5; d_call: TRBD1; v_call: TRBV11-2; cdr3_aa: CTSSQDREETQYF; cdr3_nt: TGCACCAGCAGCCAGGACAGGGAAGAGACCCAGTACTTC
clone_size: .; j_call: TRBJ1-3; d_call: .; v_call: TRBV11-1; cdr3_aa: CASSHRSSGNTIYF; cdr3_nt: TGTGCCAGCAGCCACCGGAGCTCTGGAAACACCATATATTTT
clone_size: medium-sized; j_call: TRBJ2-3; d_call: TRBD1; v_call: TRBV29-1; cdr3_aa: CSVDGTGEGTDTQYF; cdr3_nt: TGCAGCGTTGATGGGACAGGGGAAGGCACAGATACGCAGTATTTT
clone_size: .; j_call: TRBJ2-1; d_call: .; v_call: TRBV4-1; cdr3_aa: CANGKLEYNEQFF; cdr3_nt: TGCGCCAACGGTAAACTAGAGTACAATGAGCAGTTCTTC
clone_size: .; j_call: TRBJ2-1; d_call: TRBD2; v_call: TRBV7-2; cdr3_aa: CASSPWGLAESSYNEQFF; cdr3_nt: TGTGCCAGCAGCCCCTGGGGACTAGCGGAAAGCTCCTACAATGAGCAGTTCTTC
clone_size: .; j_call: TRBJ1-1; d_call: .; v_call: TRBV7-9; cdr3_aa: CAVVGRTEAFF; cdr3_nt: TGTGCCGTGGTTGGGAGGACTGAAGCTTTCTTT
clone_size: .; j_call: TRBJ2-1; d_call: TRBD1; v_call: TRBV11-2; cdr3_aa: CASSLAGTGYNEQFF; cdr3_nt: TGTGCCAGCAGCTTGGCCGGGACAGGGTACAATGAGCAGTTCTTC
clone_size: .; j_call: TRBJ1-4; d_call: .; v_call: TRBV12-3/TRBV12-4; cdr3_aa: CASTQGGDAEKTVF; cdr3_nt: TGTGCCAGCACCCAAGGGGGAGATGCGGAAAAAACTGTTTTT
clone_size: .; j_call: TRBJ2-5; d_call: .; v_call: TRBV10-2; cdr3_aa: CTSNRRGAEETQYF; cdr3_nt: TGCACCAGCAATCGGAGGGGCGCGGAAGAGACCCAGTACTTC